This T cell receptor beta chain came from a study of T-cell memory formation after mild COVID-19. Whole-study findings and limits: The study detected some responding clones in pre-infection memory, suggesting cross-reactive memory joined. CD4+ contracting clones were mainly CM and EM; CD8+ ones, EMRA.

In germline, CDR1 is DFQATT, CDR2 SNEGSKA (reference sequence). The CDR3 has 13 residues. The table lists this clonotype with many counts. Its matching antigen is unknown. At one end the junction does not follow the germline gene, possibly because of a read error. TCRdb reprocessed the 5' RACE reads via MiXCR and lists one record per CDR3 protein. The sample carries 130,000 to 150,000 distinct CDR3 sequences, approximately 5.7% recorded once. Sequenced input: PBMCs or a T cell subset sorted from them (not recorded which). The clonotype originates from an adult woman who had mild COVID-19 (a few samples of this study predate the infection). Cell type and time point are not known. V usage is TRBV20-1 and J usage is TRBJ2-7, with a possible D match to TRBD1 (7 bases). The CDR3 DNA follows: TGCAGTGCTAGAGATAGTCGGGGGACAGACCTGACCTTC. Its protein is CSARDSRGTDLTF.